A single sample gave rise to the 2 T cell receptor beta chains below, sequenced in a study of T cell changes during pregnancy in multiple sclerosis (dated by TCRdb to between 2018 and 2021). The receptor library was made with the immunoSEQ multiplex PCR assay. Entries here come from immuneACCESS through TCRdb and include only in-frame sequences with V and J called. Some clones fail to appear in such tables; in the studies checked, an unresolved V gene covers under half of the shortfall, and the cause of the remainder is unknown. The sample has roughly 40,000 clones on record, around nine tenths of them singletons. The top ten clones comprise around 1.2% of the sample. The source was peripheral blood, collected before pregnancy. These receptors came from a female donor with multiple sclerosis, enrolled in a pregnancy study.

J is TRBJ1-5 and V is TRBV4-1; D is ambiguous. The V end lost 0 bases, the J end lost 0 bases, and 9 bases lay between the germline ends. The CDR3 length is 16 residues. The V gene's germline CDR1 is MGHRA and CDR2 YSYEKL. The CDR3 loop is CASSQEGGHSNQPQHF. CDR3 nucleotide sequence: TGCGCCAGCAGCCAAGAGGGAGGTCATAGCAATCAGCCCCAGCATTTT.

This chain joins TRBV18 and TRBJ2-7; 8 positions agree with TRBD2. The CDR3 length is 14 residues. Germline loops: CDR1 KGHSH, CDR2 LQKENI. V lost 3 bases to trimming and J lost 5 bases; unmatched junction nucleotides: 6. CDR3 sequence: CASSPWTGGDEQYF. The CDR3 DNA is TGTGCCAGCTCACCTTGGACGGGAGGGGACGAGCAGTACTTC.